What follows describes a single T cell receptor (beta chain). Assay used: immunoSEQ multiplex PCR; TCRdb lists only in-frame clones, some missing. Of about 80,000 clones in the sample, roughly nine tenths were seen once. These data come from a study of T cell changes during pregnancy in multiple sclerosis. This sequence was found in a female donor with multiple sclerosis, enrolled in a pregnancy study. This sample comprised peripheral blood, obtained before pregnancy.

The CDR3 spells CASSLEGSGGGFYNEQFF. For the CDR3, the DNA is TGTGCCAGCAGCTTAGAGGGCAGCGGGGGGGGATTCTACAATGAGCAGTTCTTC. The chain recombines TRBV7-2 with TRBJ2-1; 10 positions agree with TRBD2. With V trimmed by 1 base and J by 3 bases, 9 bases remained unmatched. Germline assignment: CDR1 SGHTA and CDR2 FQGNSA. This CDR3 is built from 18 residues.